This TCR beta chain is from a study of T cell responses to AZD1222 COVID-19 vaccine. Concerning this clone: Its antigen remains unidentified.

Measured with immunoSEQ multiplex PCR; TCRdb has only the in-frame clones, and not every one. The sample holds 120,000 to 150,000 clones, about 91% seen once. After removal of 0 bases from V and 6 bases from J, the junction contained 3 bases not matched to a gene. There are 16 residues in the CDR3. Germline loops: CDR1 LGHNA, CDR2 YNFKEQ. General study points: Only six AZD1222 recipients tested seropositive at baseline.

V and J are TRBV4-2 and TRBJ2-1; 12 bases map to TRBD2. The TCR was taken from an adult who received the AZD1222 COVID-19 vaccine. The sequencing used peripheral blood, collected 28 days after the second AZD1222 dose. CDR3 DNA: TGTGCCAGCAGCCAAGACGGGACTAGCGGGTTCAATGAGCAGTTCTTC. Amino acids: CASSQDGTSGFNEQFF.